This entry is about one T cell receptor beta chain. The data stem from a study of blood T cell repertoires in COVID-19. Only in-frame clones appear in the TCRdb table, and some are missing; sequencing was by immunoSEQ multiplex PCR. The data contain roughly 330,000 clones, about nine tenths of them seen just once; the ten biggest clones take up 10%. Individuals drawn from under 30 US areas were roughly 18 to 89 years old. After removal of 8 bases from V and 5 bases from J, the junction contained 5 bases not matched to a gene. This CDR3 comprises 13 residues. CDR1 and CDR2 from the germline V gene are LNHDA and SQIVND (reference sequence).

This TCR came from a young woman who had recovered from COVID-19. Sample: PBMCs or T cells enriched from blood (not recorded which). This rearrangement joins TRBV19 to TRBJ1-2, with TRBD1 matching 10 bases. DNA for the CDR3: TGTGCCAGTGCGGACAGGGGGGGATATGGCTACACCTTC. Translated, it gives CASADRGGYGYTF. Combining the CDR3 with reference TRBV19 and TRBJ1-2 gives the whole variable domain DGGITQSPKYLFRKEGQNVTLSCEQNLNHDAMYWYRQDPGQGLRLIYYSQIVNDFQKGDIAEGYSVSREKKESFPLTVTSAQKNPTAFYLCASADRGGYGYTFGSGTRLTVV.